The 27 T cell receptor beta chains below were found in one sample sequenced in a study of blood T cell repertoires in COVID-19. The assay was immunoSEQ multiplex PCR, and TCRdb's table has in-frame clones only and misses some. The sample yields over 100,000 clones, roughly nine tenths seen once. The sample was peripheral blood. These receptors all come from a woman in her 70s with COVID-19, enrolled during active disease.

This clone has more than one count but fewer than ten. V and J are TRBV7-9 and TRBJ2-2, with D perhaps TRBD2 (7 bases). The CDR3 contains 18 residues. Trimming took 5 bases from V and 0 from J, leaving 19 bases between them. Germline V gene sequence: CDR1 SEHNR, CDR2 FQNEAQ (reference sequence). CDR3 loop: CASSRTGAGDPNTGELFF. As DNA, the CDR3 is TGTGCCAGCAGCCGCACGGGGGCGGGGGACCCGAACACCGGGGAGCTGTTTTTT.

The chain couples TRBV2 to TRBJ1-5, with unresolved D. Germline V gene lookup returns CDR1 SNHLY and CDR2 FYNNEI. Trimming stripped 3 bases from V and 0 bases from J, with 12 bases between. The CDR3 consists of 16 residues. CDR3 region: CASSDVPYDSNQPQHF. The CDR3, as DNA: TGTGCCAGCAGTGATGTTCCCTACGATAGCAATCAGCCCCAGCATTTT.

V usage is TRBV28 and J usage is TRBJ2-7; no clear D gene. Trimming took 0 bases from V and 2 from J, leaving 17 bases between them. CDR1 is MDHEN, CDR2 SYDVKM, per germline. The CDR3 totals 17 residues. The CDR3: CASSLWLKVGTTYEQYF. CDR3 sequence (DNA): TGTGCCAGCAGTTTATGGCTTAAAGTTGGCACCACCTACGAGCAGTACTTC.

This rearrangement joins TRBV2 to TRBJ1-2, with D perhaps TRBD1 (5 bases). V lost 6 bases and J lost 3, with 14 bases in between. Germline-derived CDR1 and CDR2 are SNHLY and FYNNEI. There are 14 residues in the CDR3. CDR3 coding DNA: TGTGCCAGCAGGGGGACGGGGGGGTACTATGGCTACACCTTC. Protein product: CASRGTGGYYGYTF.

The chain joins TRBV12-3 or TRBV12-4 to TRBJ2-1; the match to TRBD2 covers 7 bases. The CDR3 is made up of 13 amino acids. After removal of 0 bases from V and 9 bases from J, the junction contained 2 bases not matched to a gene. Here the CDR3 DNA reads TGTGCCAGCAGTTTAGCCTGGGAGGGTGAGCAGTTCTTC. It is translated as CASSLAWEGEQFF.

In this sample, this clone turned up a few times. The chain has TRBV5-1 and TRBJ1-1; D is unresolved. The length of the CDR3 is 14 residues. CDR1 is SGHRS and CDR2 is YFSETQ in the germline V gene. Trimming pared 1 base from V and 2 bases from J, leaving 9 bases between. In DNA form, the CDR3 reads TGCGCCAGCAGCTTGTTCGGAGCTAACACTGAAGCTTTCTTT. It codes for CASSLFGANTEAFF.

The table lists this clone with a few counts. V gene TRBV28 combines with J gene TRBJ2-1; TRBD2 might be the D (5 bases). Germline V gives CDR1 MDHEN, CDR2 SYDVKM. V dropped 3 bases and J dropped 6 bases, with 15 bases sitting between them. The CDR3 is 15 amino acids. The DNA of the CDR3 is TGTGCCAGCAGTTTCGAGTGGGGAGATGGCAATGAGCAGTTCTTC. This translates into CASSFEWGDGNEQFF.

The V call is TRBV7-9, the J call TRBJ1-5, with 8 bases matching TRBD1. Per germline, CDR1 SEHNR and CDR2 FQNEAQ (reference sequence). Trimming took 4 bases from V and 2 from J; bases not matched to a gene: 7. The CDR3 contains 16 residues. The CDR3 DNA is TGTGCCAGCAGCTCAGACAGGGGAGGTGGCAATCAGCCCCAGCATTTT. This sequence encodes CASSSDRGGGNQPQHF.

This chain joins TRBV5-5 and TRBJ2-7, with D maybe TRBD1 (6 bases). V gave up 2 bases and J gave up 3 bases, with 12 bases separating them. The CDR3 totals 14 residues. Germline lookup yields CDR1 SGHKS and CDR2 YYEKEE (reference sequence). The CDR3 protein is CASSFPDRIYEQYF. Here the CDR3 DNA reads TGTGCCAGCAGCTTCCCGGACAGAATCTACGAGCAGTACTTC.

V gene TRBV27 combines with J gene TRBJ1-6; D may be TRBD1 (6 bases). CDR3 length: 18 residues. The germline V and J ends were trimmed by 1 base and 0 bases, with 13 bases remaining between them. The germline V gene has CDR1 MNHEY and CDR2 SMNVEV (reference sequence). The CDR3 reads CASSLWGPESSYNSPLHF. CDR3 DNA: TGTGCCAGCAGTTTATGGGGGCCGGAGAGCTCCTATAATTCACCCCTCCACTTT.

V is TRBV15 and J is TRBJ1-2, with 9 bases lining up with TRBD1. CDR1 LNHNV and CDR2 YYDKDF come from the germline V gene (reference sequence). CDR3 length equals 16 residues. Trimming removed 9 bases from V and 7 bases from J; junction bases left unmatched: 18. The chain's CDR3 is CATQKKQGARGSGYTF. The CDR3 DNA sequence: TGTGCCACTCAAAAGAAACAGGGGGCCAGGGGGTCTGGCTACACCTTC.

The chain is built from TRBV28 and TRBJ1-3; TRBD1 might be the D (6 bases). Between the trimmed V and J ends, which lost 7 bases and 5 bases, there was a span of 12 bases. This CDR3 has 13 residues. In germline, CDR1 is MDHEN, CDR2 SYDVKM. The CDR3 coding sequence is TGTGCCAGCAAACAGGGATCCAGAAACACCATATATTTT. Amino acid sequence: CASKQGSRNTIYF. The full variable domain, rest sourced from reference TRBV28 and TRBJ1-3, is DVKVTQSSRYLVKRTGEKVFLECVQDMDHENMFWYRQDPGLGLRLIYFSYDVKMKEKGDIPEGYSVSREKKERFSLILESASTNQTSMYLCASKQGSRNTIYFGEGSWLTVV.

A single count supports this clone. In DNA form, the CDR3 reads TGTGCCAGTAGTATTCAGGGTGGGGCGAACACTGAAGCTTTCTTT. This sequence encodes CASSIQGGANTEAFF. The gene calls are TRBV19 and TRBJ1-1; D perhaps matches TRBD1 (5 bases). The CDR3 consists of 15 residues. Trimming stripped 3 bases from V and 1 base from J, with 12 bases between. Germline lookup yields CDR1 LNHDA and CDR2 SQIVND (reference sequence).

This clone was detected once. This chain connects TRBV7-9 to TRBJ2-5; TRBD1 is a possible D gene (5 bases). The CDR3 totals 14 residues. CDR1 and CDR2 (germline): SEHNR, FQNEAQ (reference sequence). Trimming pared 4 bases from V and 2 bases from J, leaving 11 bases between. Here the CDR3 reads CASSSGHGQETQYF. DNA of the CDR3: TGTGCCAGCAGCTCCGGACACGGACAAGAGACCCAGTACTTC. The whole variable domain, remainder taken from reference TRBV7-9 and TRBJ2-5, is DTGVSQNPRHKITKRGQNVTFRCDPISEHNRLYWYRQTLGQGPEFLTYFQNEAQLEKSRLLSDRFSAERPKGSFSTLEIQRTEQGDSAMYLCASSSGHGQETQYFGPGTRLLVL.

The V call is TRBV11-1, the J call TRBJ1-1, with D perhaps TRBD1 (6 bases). V was pared by 5 bases and J by 1 base, with 14 bases between. The germline V gene has CDR1 SGHAT and CDR2 FQDESV (reference sequence). This CDR3 has 15 residues. CDR3 residues: CASSQRQDGNTEAFF. Written as DNA, the CDR3 is TGTGCCAGCAGCCAGAGACAGGATGGGAACACTGAAGCTTTCTTT.

The rearrangement links TRBV6-2 or TRBV6-3 to TRBJ2-1; the D is unclear. Looked up from germline, CDR1 is MNHEY and CDR2 is SVGEGT. The CDR3 is 17 residues long. The V end lost 5 bases, the J end lost 4 bases, and 21 bases lay between the germline ends. For the CDR3, the DNA is TGTGCCAGCAGTCCCCGAGGCAGAGACCCCATATACAATGAGCAGTTCTTC. This gives the protein CASSPRGRDPIYNEQFF.

The rearrangement links TRBV6-5 to TRBJ2-1; 11 bases match TRBD2. J lost 7 bases, V lost 6 bases, and 8 bases had no gene match. The germline CDR1 and CDR2 sequences are MNHEY and SVGAGI. The CDR3 contains 15 residues. This CDR3 reads CASRTLAGGPNEQFF. CDR3 in DNA: TGTGCCAGCAGGACCCTAGCGGGGGGACCGAATGAGCAGTTCTTC.

The sample holds a few counts of this clone. The CDR3 sequence: CASSTGLPWEQYF. The CDR3 DNA is TGTGCCAGTAGTACGGGACTGCCATGGGAGCAGTACTTC. V and J are TRBV19 and TRBJ2-7; D might be TRBD2 (6 bases). This CDR3 has 13 amino acids. The V gene's germline CDR1 is LNHDA and CDR2 SQIVND (reference sequence). The V and J ends lost 4 bases and 7 bases respectively, with 14 bases between them.

This clone was observed once. The rearrangement uses TRBV3-1 (or the pseudogene TRBV3-2) and TRBJ2-1; the D gene is possibly TRBD1 (6 bases). Germline-derived CDR1 and CDR2 are LGHDT and YNNKEL (reference sequence). The CDR3 is 16 amino acids. The V gene lost 0 bases and the J gene lost 4 bases, with 13 bases spanning the gap. The CDR3 bases are TGTGCCAGCAGCCAAGATAGGCAGGGGTCTTACAATGAGCAGTTCTTC. Its translation: CASSQDRQGSYNEQFF.

Only one count was recorded for this clone. This sequence joins TRBV7-2 and TRBJ2-5, with 8 bases lining up with TRBD2. Per the germline V gene, CDR1 is SGHTA and CDR2 is FQGNSA. There are 15 residues in the CDR3. V lost 5 bases to trimming and J lost 1 base; unmatched junction nucleotides: 6. The chain's CDR3 is CASSQRGGTQETQYF. The CDR3 bases are TGTGCCAGCAGCCAGCGCGGGGGGACCCAAGAGACCCAGTACTTC.

This clone has just one count. The V call is TRBV19, the J call TRBJ1-2; D is uncertain. Germline lookup yields CDR1 LNHDA and CDR2 SQIVND (reference sequence). The germline V and J ends were trimmed by 2 bases and 5 bases, with 15 bases remaining between them. The CDR3 is 15 amino acids. The CDR3 DNA reads as TGTGCCAGTAGTATACATGGAGGAACCTCTTATGGCTACACCTTC. As protein: CASSIHGGTSYGYTF.

The rearrangement joins TRBV25-1 to TRBJ2-1; 8 bases align to TRBD2. This CDR3 has 15 amino acids. The ends lost 4 bases at V and 6 bases at J; junction bases unmatched: 8. Germline CDR1 reads MGHDK; CDR2 reads SYGVNS. CDR3 coding DNA: TGTGCCAGCAGTGCCCCGGGGGGGTTTTTCAATGAGCAGTTCTTC. This encodes CASSAPGGFFNEQFF. Variable domain in full (rest from reference TRBV25-1 and TRBJ2-1): EADIYQTPRYLVIGTGKKITLECSQTMGHDKMYWYQQDPGMELHLIHYSYGVNSTEKGDLSSESTVSRIRTEHFPLTLESARPSHTSQYLCASSAPGGFFNEQFFGPGTRLTVL.

The CDR3 DNA reads as TGCAGTGCTAGTGACAGTAGCAATCAGCCCCAGCATTTT. Residues: CSASDSSNQPQHF. The J gene is TRBJ1-5, the V gene TRBV20-1, with D possibly matching TRBD1 (5 bases). Germline V gene lookup returns CDR1 DFQATT and CDR2 SNEGSKA (reference sequence). V was clipped by 3 bases and J by 0 bases, with 6 bases between them. The CDR3 is 13 amino acids.

The chain employs TRBV5-4 and TRBJ1-6, with D tentatively TRBD1 (6 bases). Germline V gives CDR1 SGHNT, CDR2 YYREEE (reference sequence). Trimming removed 0 bases from V and 11 bases from J, with 18 bases in between. This CDR3 is 16 amino acids long. The CDR3 region has the DNA TGTGCCAGCAGCTTGGTCCCAGGGGAGCTTGCGGCACCCCTCCACTTT. Protein sequence: CASSLVPGELAAPLHF.

The chain combines TRBV7-3 with TRBJ1-1; D gene unclear. Trimming cost V 2 bases and J 4 bases, with 14 bases left between them. Per the germline V gene, CDR1 is SGHTA and CDR2 is FQGTGA. This CDR3 has 15 residues. The CDR3, as DNA: TGTGCCAGCAGCTTATCGGCTTTACCGGGCACTGAAGCTTTCTTT. As protein: CASSLSALPGTEAFF.

The chain couples TRBV4-2 to TRBJ2-7, with D possibly TRBD2 on 6 matching bases. Trimming removed 2 bases at V and 5 bases at J, with 10 bases between. This CDR3 contains 13 residues. Germline lookup yields CDR1 LGHNA and CDR2 YNFKEQ. This CDR3 reads CASSQPERDEQYF. DNA for the CDR3: TGTGCCAGCAGCCAACCGGAGCGGGACGAGCAGTACTTC.

This rearrangement joins TRBV18 to TRBJ1-2; D remains unclear. This CDR3 region has 14 residues. The V gene lost 2 bases and the J gene lost 6 bases, with 13 bases spanning the gap. CDR1 and CDR2 (germline): KGHSH, LQKENI. In nucleotides, the CDR3 is TGTGCCAGCTCACCAACCGGGGAGGGAGATGGCTACACCTTC. It encodes CASSPTGEGDGYTF. Supplemented by reference TRBV18 and TRBJ1-2, the full variable domain reads NAGVMQNPRHLVRRRGQEARLRCSPMKGHSHVYWYRQLPEEGLKFMVYLQKENIIDESGMPKERFSAEFPKEGPSILRIQQVVRGDSAAYFCASSPTGEGDGYTFGSGTRLTVV.